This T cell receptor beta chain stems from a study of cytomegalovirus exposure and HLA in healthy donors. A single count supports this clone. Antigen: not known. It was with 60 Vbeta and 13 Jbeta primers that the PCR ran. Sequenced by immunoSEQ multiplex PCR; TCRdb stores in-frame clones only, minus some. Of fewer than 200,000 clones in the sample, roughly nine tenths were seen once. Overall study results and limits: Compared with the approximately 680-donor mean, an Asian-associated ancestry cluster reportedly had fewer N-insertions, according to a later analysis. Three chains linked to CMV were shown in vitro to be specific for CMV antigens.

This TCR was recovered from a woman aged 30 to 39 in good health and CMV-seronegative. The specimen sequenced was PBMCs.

CDR3 nucleotides: TGTGCCAGCAGCCGGGACAGGGGTACCTATGGCTACACCTTC. It yields the protein CASSRDRGTYGYTF. The rearrangement links TRBV7-9 to TRBJ1-2; 10 nucleotides match TRBD1. The CDR3 totals 14 residues. Germline CDR1 reads SEHNR; CDR2 reads FQNEAQ (reference sequence). J lost 4 bases, V lost 5 bases, and 4 bases had no gene match.